Below are 22 T cell receptor beta chains sequenced from a single sample in a study of cytomegalovirus exposure and HLA in healthy donors. Clones were read by immunoSEQ multiplex PCR, and TCRdb kept only the in-frame ones, dropping some. The data hold 100,000 to 150,000 clones, with around 95% observed a single time. The sequenced sample consisted of PBMCs. The receptors here all came from a man aged 18 to 29 in good health and CMV-seronegative.

The chain employs TRBV6-6 and TRBJ2-2, with a tentative D call TRBD2 (5 bases). Germline values: CDR1 MNHNY, CDR2 SVGAGI (reference sequence). The CDR3 spans 15 residues. Trimming removed 2 bases from V and 5 bases from J, with 12 bases in between. The CDR3 region is CASSYASPATGELFF. The CDR3 DNA reads as TGTGCCAGCAGTTACGCTAGCCCGGCGACCGGGGAGCTGTTTTTT.

V usage is TRBV18 and J usage is TRBJ2-1, with 7 bases lining up with TRBD2. The CDR3 is 15 residues long. Per the germline V gene, CDR1 is KGHSH and CDR2 is LQKENI. Losses at the gene ends were 3 bases for V and 6 bases for J; bases not matched to a gene: 8. As DNA, the CDR3 is TGTGCCAGCTCACCTCGTCCGGGAGGCGCCAATGAGCAGTTCTTC. Protein sequence: CASSPRPGGANEQFF.

The chain links TRBV29-1 to TRBJ2-3, with a weak D call TRBD2 (5 bases). The length of the CDR3 is 14 residues. Deletions cut 3 bases from V and 5 bases from J, with 15 bases between. In germline, CDR1 is SQVTM, CDR2 ANQGSEA. The CDR3 DNA is TGCAGCGTTGAGCCCGATGCACTAGGAGATACGCAGTATTTT. Residues: CSVEPDALGDTQYF.

This clone was seen only once. The V call is TRBV19, the J call TRBJ2-5; D is possibly TRBD2 (5 bases). This CDR3 comprises 18 residues. Germline values: CDR1 LNHDA, CDR2 SQIVND (reference sequence). V was cut by 3 bases and J by 4 bases, with 24 bases left in between. The CDR3 reads CASSISGVGAAVGETQYF. DNA of the CDR3: TGTGCCAGTAGTATCAGTGGCGTCGGAGCGGCGGTGGGAGAGACCCAGTACTTC. The full variable domain, completed using reference TRBV19 and TRBJ2-5, is DGGITQSPKYLFRKEGQNVTLSCEQNLNHDAMYWYRQDPGQGLRLIYYSQIVNDFQKGDIAEGYSVSREKKESFPLTVTSAQKNPTAFYLCASSISGVGAAVGETQYFGPGTRLLVL.

The chain links TRBV18 to TRBJ2-3; 14 bases agree with TRBD2. Looked up from germline, CDR1 is KGHSH and CDR2 is LQKENI. The CDR3 totals 16 residues. V was pared by 6 bases and J by 8 bases, with 10 bases of the junction left unmatched. This CDR3 is CASSHPGTSGSFTQYF. Written as DNA, the CDR3 is TGTGCCAGCTCGCACCCCGGGACTAGCGGGAGTTTTACGCAGTATTTT.

The chain links TRBV27 to TRBJ2-7; 10 bases match TRBD2. Germline lookup yields CDR1 MNHEY and CDR2 SMNVEV (reference sequence). The V gene end was trimmed by 7 bases and the J gene end by 7 bases; junction bases not matched to a gene: 22. The CDR3 runs to 18 residues. CDR3 sequence: CASTLRATSGIRGREQYF. In DNA form, the CDR3 reads TGTGCCAGCACCCTCCGGGCAACTAGCGGGATAAGGGGTAGAGAGCAGTACTTC.

The V and J genes are TRBV7-3 and TRBJ2-5; 10 positions agree with TRBD2. After removal of 3 bases from V and 5 bases from J, the junction contained 3 bases not matched to a gene. This CDR3 has 14 residues. Germline assignment: CDR1 SGHTA and CDR2 FQGTGA. The CDR3 spells CASSFSGRGETQYF. The CDR3 bases are TGTGCCAGCAGCTTCAGCGGGAGGGGGGAGACCCAGTACTTC.

Regarding this clone: Other DNA sequences from this sample encode an identical CDR3 as well. The V and J genes are TRBV7-2 and TRBJ2-1; D gene unclear. Germline-derived CDR1 and CDR2 are SGHTA and FQGNSA. Between the trimmed V and J ends, which lost 2 bases and 4 bases, there was a span of 6 bases. The CDR3 runs 13 residues. CDR3 protein: CASSLTRYNEQFF. For the CDR3, the DNA is TGTGCCAGCAGCTTAACCCGGTACAATGAGCAGTTCTTC. The full variable domain, rest sourced from reference TRBV7-2 and TRBJ2-1, is GAGVSQSPSNKVTEKGKDVELRCDPISGHTALYWYRQSLGQGLEFLIYFQGNSAPDKSGLPSDRFSAERTGGSVSTLTIQRTQQEDSAVYLCASSLTRYNEQFFGPGTRLTVL.

The chain has TRBV6-5 and TRBJ1-4, with a weak D call TRBD1 (6 bases). V gave up 4 bases and J gave up 4 bases, with 16 bases separating them. CDR3 length: 16 amino acids. CDR1 MNHEY and CDR2 SVGAGI come from the germline V gene. The CDR3: CASSSITGSHNEKLFF. As DNA, the CDR3 is TGTGCCAGCAGTTCAATTACAGGGTCCCATAATGAAAAACTGTTTTTT.

About this clone: The same CDR3 also results from other DNA sequences found in this sample. In DNA, the CDR3 is TGTGCCATCGGGCTAGCGGGAACCAATGAGCAGTTCTTC. It yields the protein CAIGLAGTNEQFF. The rearrangement joins TRBV10-3 to TRBJ2-1; 9 bases fit TRBD2. This CDR3 contains 13 residues. The V and J ends lost 8 bases and 6 bases, in that order; junction bases with no gene match: 5. CDR1 ENHRY and CDR2 SYGVKD come from the germline V gene.

V and J are TRBV2 and TRBJ2-1; 9 bases map to TRBD2. The ends lost 8 bases at V and 1 base at J; junction bases unmatched: 12. This CDR3 region has 17 residues. Germline assignment: CDR1 SNHLY and CDR2 FYNNEI. DNA for the CDR3: TGTGCCAGCGGGGGGACTAGCAGTAGTGGGTCCTACAATGAGCAGTTCTTC. This translates into CASGGTSSSGSYNEQFF.

The chain is built from TRBV27 and TRBJ2-5; 8 bases fit TRBD2. Germline CDR1 MNHEY, CDR2 SMNVEV (reference sequence). The CDR3 loop spans 16 amino acids. The V segment lost 3 bases and the J segment 5 bases; nucleotides outside the gene matches: 11. This CDR3 reads CASSFTGLGGRETQYF. The CDR3 DNA follows: TGTGCCAGCAGTTTCACGGGACTAGGTGGGCGGGAGACCCAGTACTTC.

Turning to this clone: This sample also contains other DNA sequences that code for the same CDR3. This chain connects TRBV7-9 to TRBJ2-3, with D possibly TRBD2 on 6 matching bases. CDR1 and CDR2 from the germline V gene are SEHNR and FQNEAQ (reference sequence). The CDR3 sequence is 13 residues long. The germline V and J ends were trimmed by 5 bases and 4 bases, with 10 bases remaining between them. The DNA for the CDR3 is TGTGCCAGCAGCCCGCGGGGCCCAGATACGCAGTATTTT. Translation gives CASSPRGPDTQYF.

This chain uses TRBV28 with TRBJ1-5, with D uncertain. Germline lookup yields CDR1 MDHEN and CDR2 SYDVKM. Trimming shortened V by 3 bases and J by 3 bases, and 24 bases separated the two germline ends. The CDR3 loop spans 19 amino acids. CDR3 sequence (DNA): TGTGCCAGCAGTTTGCAACCCCGGTGGACTCCGGCCCCCAATCAGCCCCAGCATTTT. This gives the protein CASSLQPRWTPAPNQPQHF.

The rearrangement joins TRBV9 to TRBJ2-7; 8 bases map to TRBD2. Germline trimming cut 4 bases from V and 4 bases from J; bases unmatched to any gene: 7. Germline V gene data show CDR1 as SGDLS and CDR2 as YYNGEE. The CDR3 loop spans 14 amino acids. This chain's CDR3 is CASSTTGTSYEQYF. DNA for the CDR3: TGTGCCAGCAGCACGACCGGGACTAGTTACGAGCAGTACTTC.

With respect to this clone: This same CDR3 is encoded by further DNA sequences in the sample. The chain uses TRBV6-6 and TRBJ2-7, with 8 bases identical to TRBD2. The V and J ends lost 6 bases and 0 bases, in that order; junction bases with no gene match: 4. The CDR3 sequence is 14 residues long. The germline V gene encodes CDR1 MNHNY and CDR2 SVGAGI (reference sequence). Here the CDR3 reads CASSSSGSSYEQYF. In DNA form, the CDR3 reads TGTGCCAGCAGCTCTAGCGGGTCCTCCTACGAGCAGTACTTC.

Only a few counts were recorded for this clone. The V and J genes are TRBV6-1 and TRBJ1-5; D is unresolved. The germline gives CDR1 MNHNS, CDR2 SASEGT. CDR3 size: 12 residues. The V gene lost 3 bases and the J gene lost 6 bases, with 6 bases spanning the gap. CDR3 sequence (DNA): TGTGCCAGCAGTGACTGGCCTCAGCCCCAGCATTTT. It translates to CASSDWPQPQHF.

The chain has TRBV9 and TRBJ1-1; tentatively, D is TRBD1 (6 bases). Trimming shortened V by 2 bases and J by 5 bases, and 25 bases separated the two germline ends. The CDR3 is 18 residues long. Germline assignment: CDR1 SGDLS and CDR2 YYNGEE. Here the CDR3 DNA reads TGTGCCAGCAGCGTTGGCTCCGGCGCGGCAGGGGAAGGGACTGAAGCTTTCTTT. Its translation is CASSVGSGAAGEGTEAFF.

The chain uses TRBV5-4 and TRBJ2-1, with TRBD2 matching over 7 bases. CDR3 length: 16 residues. V was pared by 2 bases and J by 3 bases, with 8 bases of the junction left unmatched. Germline CDR1 and CDR2: SGHNT and YYREEE (reference sequence). DNA for the CDR3: TGTGCCAGCAGCTTTGGCGGGAGCAGTCTCTACAATGAGCAGTTCTTC. Translation: CASSFGGSSLYNEQFF.

This clone was seen a handful of times. The chain joins TRBV30 to TRBJ1-2; 7 bases are shared with TRBD1. V was clipped by 4 bases and J by 0 bases; unmatched bases: 8. The germline gives CDR1 GTSNPN, CDR2 SVGIG (reference sequence). The CDR3 totals 15 residues. The CDR3: CAWTGTAYTNYGYTF. The CDR3 DNA reads as TGTGCCTGGACCGGGACAGCTTACACTAACTATGGCTACACCTTC.

The CDR3 DNA follows: TGTGCCAGCAGCGTAGAGACGGGGTACAATGAGCAGTTCTTC. It yields the protein CASSVETGYNEQFF. The chain recombines TRBV9 with TRBJ2-1; D might be TRBD2 (5 bases). The CDR3 has 14 residues. Trimming removed 0 bases from V and 4 bases from J, with 8 bases in between. Germline CDR1 reads SGDLS; CDR2 reads YYNGEE.

The chain is built from TRBV2 and TRBJ2-1, with 8 bases lining up with TRBD2. The trim removed 1 base at V and 6 bases at J, leaving 8 bases unmatched. Per the germline V gene, CDR1 is SNHLY and CDR2 is FYNNEI. The CDR3 length is 16 residues. For the CDR3, the DNA is TGTGCCAGCAGTGAAGTGTCGAGCGGGAGATTCAATGAGCAGTTCTTC. Protein product: CASSEVSSGRFNEQFF.